This T cell receptor beta chain derives from a study of circulating and synovial CD4+ cells in juvenile arthritis. The CDR3 runs to 13 residues. CDR1 and CDR2 (germline): GTSNPN, SVGIG (reference sequence). V was shortened by 6 bases and J by 6 bases, with 14 bases between the two germline ends. TCRdb's copy holds only in-frame clones and misses some; the assay was immunoSEQ multiplex PCR. Seen here are under 35,000 clones, roughly 96% observed once, and the top ten hold approximately 0.17%. Study conclusions and caveats: CPL and bulk CD4 samples differed at least tenfold in T cell genomes. Deeper sequencing increased measured overlap with synovial clonotypes. These repertoires were less diverse than bulk blood CD4 repertoires.

As to this clone: Its matching antigen is unknown.

The specimen sequenced was CD4+ T cells from blood. This sequence joins TRBV30 and TRBJ2-2, with D possibly TRBD1 on 6 matching bases. The sequence was obtained from a human donor with juvenile idiopathic arthritis. The CDR3 DNA sequence: TGTGCCTGTGGTCAGGGGATCGCCGGGGAGCTGTTTTTT. Translated: CACGQGIAGELFF.